Listed below are T cell receptor beta chains from one sample, sequenced in a study of blood T cell repertoires in COVID-19. Assay: immunoSEQ multiplex PCR; the TCRdb copy retains only in-frame clones and omits some. The table shows under 300,000 clones, with around nine tenths occurring only once. The sequenced sample consisted of peripheral blood. The source is a woman in her 40s who had recovered from COVID-19. CDR3s include the opening cysteine and the closing phenylalanine or tryptophan. A D gene is named only where the DNA matches it firmly. A clone size is listed for some rows: how often the clone was seen (once, few, many), or a class if it is expanded.

J gene | D gene | V gene | clone size | CDR3 DNA | CDR3 protein
TRBJ1-1 | NA | TRBV10-3 | NA | TGTGCCATCAGTGAGCCTCGGGACGGGAGGGGGGAAGCTTTCTTT | CAISEPRDGRGEAFF
TRBJ2-5 | NA | TRBV10-3 | NA | TGTGCCATCAAGGCGGCTAGTCAAGAGACCCAGTACTTC | CAIKAASQETQYF
TRBJ2-2 | TRBD1 | TRBV10-2 | NA | TGCGCCAGCGGCCAGGGGGCCGGGGAGCTGTTTTTT | CASGQGAGELFF
TRBJ2-1 | TRBD2 | TRBV3-1/TRBV3-2 | NA | TGTGCCAGCAGCCCCCTCGGGAGGGCGGGCAATGAGCAGTTCTTC | CASSPLGRAGNEQFF
TRBJ2-1 | NA | TRBV4-1 | once | TGCGCCAGCAGCCCCTGGCAGGGGCCCTACAATGAGCAGTTCTTC | CASSPWQGPYNEQFF
TRBJ1-4 | TRBD1 | TRBV7-2 | NA | TGTGCCAGCAGCTCGCCTCCGGGACAGGGATTAGGAAAACTGTTTTTT | CASSSPPGQGLGKLFF
TRBJ2-1 | TRBD2 | TRBV6-2/TRBV6-3 | NA | TGTGCCAGCAGTTCCCCTCGGGCGGGGGGGACGAATGAGCAGTTCTTC | CASSSPRAGGTNEQFF
TRBJ2-5 | NA | TRBV7-2 | NA | TGTGCCAGCAGCCCGACTAGGGCGCAAGAGACCCAGTACTTC | CASSPTRAQETQYF
TRBJ1-4 | NA | TRBV27 | NA | TGTGCCAGCAGTTTGGGAGCGCCCGCCGATGAAAAACTGTTTTTT | CASSLGAPADEKLFF
TRBJ2-1 | TRBD1 | TRBV6-2/TRBV6-3 | NA | TGTGCCAGCAGCGACAGGGGTCCCTACAATGAGCAGTTCTTC | CASSDRGPYNEQFF
TRBJ1-1 | TRBD1 | TRBV18 | NA | TGTGCCAGCTCACCACCGGGACAGGGGCCCAGCACTGAAGCTTTCTTT | CASSPPGQGPSTEAFF
TRBJ2-7 | NA | TRBV18 | NA | TGTGCCAGCTCACCATTGGGGCAGGGCCCCTACCTCTACGAGCAGTACTTC | CASSPLGQGPYLYEQYF
TRBJ2-2 | TRBD2 | TRBV10-2 | NA | TGCGCCAGCAGCCCCCCGGGACTAACCACCACCGGGGAGCTGTTTTTT | CASSPPGLTTTGELFF
TRBJ1-1 | TRBD1 | TRBV30 | once | TGTGCCTGGAGTAAACAGGGGGCCACTGAAGCTTTCTTT | CAWSKQGATEAFF
TRBJ2-3 | NA | TRBV7-3 | NA | TGTGCCAGCAGCAATAGTGGGGGGAACACAGATACGCAGTATTTT | CASSNSGGNTDTQYF
TRBJ2-6 | NA | TRBV6-6 | NA | TGTGCCAGCAGACCCACAGGGGCCAACGTCCTGACTTTC | CASRPTGANVLTF
TRBJ2-7 | NA | TRBV23-1 | once | TGCGCCAGCAGTCAAGTCACCAGGGGGGCCTACGAGCAGTACTTT | CASSQVTRGAYEQYF
TRBJ1-5 | NA | TRBV3-1/TRBV3-2 | NA | TGTGCCAGCAGCCAAGAAAGGCCAGGGGATAGCAATCAGCCCCAGCATTTT | CASSQERPGDSNQPQHF
TRBJ1-1 | NA | TRBV6-5 | few | TGTGCCAGCATCCGGGGTGGGCTGGACACTGAAGCTTTCTTT | CASIRGGLDTEAFF
TRBJ2-7 | NA | TRBV11-1 | NA | TGTGCCAGCAGCTTAGTGGTTGCGGGTACCTACGAGCAGTACTTC | CASSLVVAGTYEQYF
TRBJ1-1 | NA | TRBV2 | NA | TGTGCCAGCAGTTGGCAGGCCCTTAACACTGAAGCTTTCTTT | CASSWQALNTEAFF
TRBJ1-4 | TRBD1 | TRBV19 | NA | TGTGCCAGTAGCGACAGGGGGGCTGCAACTAATGAAAAACTGTTTTTT | CASSDRGAATNEKLFF
TRBJ2-3 | NA | TRBV4-1 | NA | TGCGCCAGCAGCCACCGGGTTCCGGGGGGCTATCAGAGCACAGATACGCAGTATTTT | CASSHRVPGGYQSTDTQYF
TRBJ2-2 | NA | TRBV7-2 | NA | TGTGCCAGCACCCTGAGTACCGGGGAGCTGTTTTTT | CASTLSTGELFF
TRBJ1-5 | NA | TRBV28 | few | TGTGCCAGCAGTTTACCCCCCGGGGATCAGCCCCAGCATTTT | CASSLPPGDQPQHF
TRBJ2-5 | TRBD2 | TRBV5-6 | NA | TGTGCCAGCAGCTCCCAAGCGGGAGAAGAGACCCAGTACTTC | CASSSQAGEETQYF